These T cell receptor beta chains were read from a single sample in a study of blood T cell repertoires in COVID-19. Profiling relied on immunoSEQ multiplex PCR, and the TCRdb table lists in-frame clones only, not all of them. Among some 390,000 clones, more than 70% were seen once, and the ten largest hold approximately 2.5%. Specimen: peripheral blood. The receptors shown here come from an older woman with COVID-19, enrolled during active disease. CDR3s include the opening cysteine and the closing phenylalanine or tryptophan. D genes are given only for firm matches. Clone sizes are given selectively: once, few, many, or a class where the clone is expanded.

D	J	V	size	length	CDR3	DNA
-	TRBJ1-2	TRBV6-2/TRBV6-3	few	14	CASSYRTRGMGYTF	TGTGCCAGCAGTTACAGGACACGGGGGATGGGCTACACCTTC
TRBD1	TRBJ1-1	TRBV29-1	few	13	CSVQDRAGTEAFF	TGCAGCGTCCAGGACAGGGCGGGCACTGAAGCTTTCTTT
TRBD2	TRBJ2-3	TRBV5-1	-	16	CASSLELAGASDTQYF	TGCGCCAGCAGCTTGGAACTAGCGGGGGCCTCAGATACGCAGTATTTT
-	TRBJ1-2	TRBV27	-	13	CASSPVGEYGYTF	TGTGCCAGCAGTCCGGTCGGGGAATATGGCTACACCTTC
TRBD1	TRBJ2-5	TRBV10-3	once	16	CAISESQGANQETQYF	TGTGCCATCAGTGAGTCACAGGGGGCAAACCAAGAGACCCAGTACTTC
-	TRBJ1-3	TRBV9	once	17	CASSVAYRAGGGNTIYF	TGTGCCAGCAGCGTAGCTTACAGGGCCGGAGGTGGAAACACCATATATTTT
TRBD1	TRBJ1-5	TRBV3-1/TRBV3-2	once	16	CASSPGTGNSNQPQHF	TGTGCCAGCAGCCCGGGGACAGGGAATAGCAATCAGCCCCAGCATTTT
TRBD2	TRBJ2-1	TRBV5-1	-	17	CASSETGTSGGMDEQFF	TGCGCCAGCAGCGAAACCGGGACTAGCGGGGGGATGGATGAGCAGTTCTTC
-	TRBJ1-2	TRBV6-5	-	15	CASRQGGGAVYGYTF	TGTGCCAGCAGGCAGGGAGGTGGAGCTGTCTATGGCTACACCTTC
TRBD1	TRBJ2-7	TRBV6-5	-	16	CASSFQPGQGFYEQYF	TGTGCCAGCAGTTTTCAACCGGGACAGGGGTTCTACGAGCAGTACTTC
-	TRBJ2-2	TRBV7-9	-	14	CASSLELNTGELFF	TGTGCCAGCAGCTTAGAACTAAACACCGGGGAGCTGTTTTTT
-	TRBJ1-5	TRBV2	-	15	CASRGGAMAVQPQHF	TGTGCCAGCAGGGGGGGTGCGATGGCAGTTCAGCCCCAGCATTTT
TRBD1	TRBJ2-7	TRBV5-5	few	14	CASSLGQGAYEQYF	TGTGCCAGCAGCTTGGGACAGGGGGCCTACGAGCAGTACTTC
TRBD2	TRBJ2-1	TRBV5-1	-	19	CASRRGLAGGESSYNEQFF	TGCGCCAGCAGACGGGGACTAGCGGGGGGCGAGAGCTCCTACAATGAGCAGTTCTTC
TRBD2	TRBJ2-1	TRBV7-9	few	16	CASRPLAGGNYNEQFF	TGTGCCAGCAGACCACTAGCGGGGGGCAATTACAATGAGCAGTTCTTC
-	TRBJ1-5	TRBV19	-	15	CASRYRIEPNQPQHF	TGTGCCAGTAGGTACAGGATTGAACCCAATCAGCCCCAGCATTTT
TRBD1	TRBJ1-6	TRBV6-5	-	14	CASSYDRAVSPLHF	TGTGCCAGCAGTTATGACAGGGCGGTTTCACCCCTCCACTTT
TRBD2	TRBJ2-3	TRBV6-6	-	16	CASSPGLAGGPDTQYF	TGTGCCAGCAGCCCAGGGTTAGCGGGGGGACCTGATACGCAGTATTTT
TRBD1	TRBJ1-6	TRBV9	-	14	CASSPRTGDSPLHF	TGTGCCAGCAGCCCCCGGACAGGGGATTCACCCCTCCACTTT
-	TRBJ1-2	TRBV24-1	once	14	CATSDSGTRYGYTF	TGTGCCACCAGTGATTCCGGGACACGGTATGGCTACACCTTC
-	TRBJ2-7	TRBV20-1	-	11	CSALTGLQQYF	TGCAGTGCGCTAACAGGGCTCCAGCAGTACTTC
TRBD1	TRBJ1-4	TRBV3-1/TRBV3-2	-	14	CASSQRTGSEKLFF	TGTGCCAGCAGCCAGCGGACAGGGAGCGAAAAACTGTTTTTT
TRBD1	TRBJ1-6	TRBV7-2	few	18	CASSLWTGGGHYNSPLHF	TGTGCCAGCAGCTTATGGACAGGGGGCGGCCACTATAATTCACCCCTCCACTTT
-	TRBJ2-7	TRBV18	-	13	CASSREDTYEQYF	TGTGCCAGCTCACGAGAGGATACCTACGAGCAGTACTTC
-	TRBJ1-5	TRBV30	-	14	CAWSPPGGNQPQHF	TGTGCCTGGAGTCCGCCTGGGGGGAATCAGCCCCAGCATTTT
TRBD1	TRBJ1-5	TRBV3-1/TRBV3-2	-	14	CASSPGQGRQPQHF	TGTGCCAGCAGCCCAGGACAGGGGCGTCAGCCCCAGCATTTT
-	TRBJ2-5	TRBV19	-	13	CASSIEGGETQYF	TGTGCCAGTAGTATAGAGGGGGGAGAGACCCAGTACTTC
-	TRBJ1-1	TRBV5-1	-	14	CASSQKDSHTEAFF	TGCGCCAGCAGCCAGAAAGACAGCCACACTGAAGCTTTCTTT
-	TRBJ2-5	TRBV28	-	15	CASSFGSDKLETQYF	TGTGCCAGCAGTTTCGGTTCGGACAAACTAGAGACCCAGTACTTC
-	TRBJ1-2	TRBV5-1	-	14	CASSLPGGDYGYTF	TGCGCCAGCAGCTTGCCGGGCGGGGATTATGGCTACACCTTC
-	TRBJ2-5	TRBV12-3/TRBV12-4	-	13	CASRSGFQETQYF	TGTGCCAGCAGGAGCGGGTTCCAAGAGACCCAGTACTTC